A selection of T cell receptor beta chains follows, all from one sample in a study of blood T cell repertoires in COVID-19. This table comes from immunoSEQ multiplex PCR, and its TCRdb copy is limited to in-frame clones, with some not included. The data show roughly 120,000 clones, 92% seen once. What was sequenced was peripheral blood. The receptors were gathered from a man in his fifties with COVID-19, enrolled during active disease. Both conserved end residues are part of each CDR3. D genes are given only for firm matches. Not all rows give a size; the values are once, few, many and, for expanded clones, a class.

NA	TRBV9	NA	TRBJ2-5	TGTGCCAGCAGCGTAGGGACAGGGACTAAGACCCAGTACTTC	CASSVGTGTKTQYF
TRBD2	TRBV7-6	NA	TRBJ2-3	TGTGCCAGCAGCTTAGACGCTTCGGGAGGGGGGCAGTATTTT	CASSLDASGGGQYF
NA	TRBV25-1	NA	TRBJ2-5	TGTGCCAGCAGTGCTGGGGGGAAGGAGACCCAGTACTTC	CASSAGGKETQYF
NA	TRBV10-3	once	TRBJ1-5	TGTGCCATCAGTGTAGGAGGGAGCAATCAGCCCCAGCATTTT	CAISVGGSNQPQHF
NA	TRBV18	once	TRBJ1-2	TGTGCCAGCTCACCGGCGGGGGCAGGCTATGGCTACACCTTC	CASSPAGAGYGYTF
NA	TRBV19	NA	TRBJ2-2	TGTGCCAGTAGTATGGTAGGGGGCACCGGGGAGCTGTTTTTT	CASSMVGGTGELFF
TRBD1	TRBV7-9	NA	TRBJ2-2	TGTGCCAGCAGCCCGACAGGGAGCATCGGGGAGCTGTTTTTT	CASSPTGSIGELFF
TRBD1	TRBV9	NA	TRBJ1-2	TGTGCCAGCAGCGTAGAAAGGACAGGGCTCTATGGCTACACCTTC	CASSVERTGLYGYTF
NA	TRBV29-1	few	TRBJ1-2	TGCAGCGTTGAAGATCATTTTGGGGGAGGAAACTATGGCTACACCTTC	CSVEDHFGGGNYGYTF
TRBD2	TRBV2	NA	TRBJ2-2	TGTGCCAGCACAGAGGGGGTAGCGGGAGTTTACACCGGGGAGCTGTTTTTT	CASTEGVAGVYTGELFF
TRBD2	TRBV19	NA	TRBJ2-1	TGTGCCAGTAGTATCACTCGGCTAGCGGGAGGATCCTACAATGAGCAGTTCTTC	CASSITRLAGGSYNEQFF
TRBD2	TRBV18	NA	TRBJ2-1	TGTGCCAGCTCACCACCCCTAGCGGGCTACAATGAGCAGTTCTTC	CASSPPLAGYNEQFF
NA	TRBV29-1	NA	TRBJ2-7	TGCAGCGTTGAAGATCCTCAGGGTTCCTACGAGCAGTACTTC	CSVEDPQGSYEQYF